A selection of T cell receptor beta chains follows, all from one sample in a study of T cells after yellow fever vaccination. Using its own MiXCR run on the 5' RACE reads, TCRdb lists one record per CDR3 protein. This repertoire shows some 390,000 distinct CDR3 sequences, about 6.2% found once; its top ten account for 15%. Sequencing was performed on PBMCs, taken 5 days after the yellow fever booster vaccination. All receptors derive from a man aged 25-45 years who received the YFV17D yellow fever vaccine. Both conserved end residues are trimmed from each CDR3. Fields, in order: V gene, D gene, J gene, CDR3 protein. The D gene is left open where the match is weak.

TRBV12-3/TRBV12-4	TRBD2	TRBJ2-3	ASSLVAGGGSTDTQY
TRBV7-9	-	TRBJ2-5	ASNRREQETQY
TRBV5-1	-	TRBJ1-2	ASSSEQGYGYT
TRBV2	TRBD2	TRBJ2-7	ASVSGSFYEQY
TRBV5-8	-	TRBJ1-6	ASSFGLDSPLH
TRBV12-3/TRBV12-4	TRBD2	TRBJ2-5	ASSPRTSGGETQY
TRBV7-9	TRBD2	TRBJ2-7	ASSFFIGLAGNEQY
TRBV20-1	-	TRBJ2-5	SAGRNQETQY
TRBV10-3	TRBD2	TRBJ2-7	AVRLAEGPYEQY
TRBV20-1	-	TRBJ2-2	SARDPGNAGELF
TRBV20-1	-	TRBJ2-7	SARDRSGGPYEQY
TRBV4-3	-	TRBJ1-2	ASSHAIENYGYT
TRBV20-1	TRBD2	TRBJ2-1	SAREIGTSGRTPPF
TRBV4-3	-	TRBJ2-7	ASRQEVSIYEQY
TRBV12-3/TRBV12-4	-	TRBJ2-3	ASSLPGSDTQY
TRBV18	TRBD1	TRBJ2-1	ASSPTGAGNEQF
TRBV18	-	TRBJ2-7	ASSGAGDNSYEQY
TRBV11-2	-	TRBJ2-6	ASSLVASSGANVLT
TRBV9	-	TRBJ2-3	ASTLGRPTDTQY
TRBV7-2	TRBD2	TRBJ2-1	ASSSAGGRSYNEQF
TRBV5-6	TRBD2	TRBJ2-7	ASSRPGLAGDEQY
TRBV5-1	-	TRBJ2-1	ASSLGRLNEQF
TRBV27	-	TRBJ2-5	ASSSLLDRREETQY
TRBV12-3/TRBV12-4	-	TRBJ2-3	ASTLMGRTDTQY
TRBV20-1	-	TRBJ2-1	SARDPTSSYNEQF
TRBV19	-	TRBJ2-1	ASSIEVGEQF
TRBV5-5	TRBD2	TRBJ2-1	ASSLASGRGSYNEQF
TRBV6-1	-	TRBJ2-4	ASSVGRGLENIQY
TRBV7-9	-	TRBJ1-2	ASSLAKSS
TRBV3-1	-	TRBJ2-1	ASSHLETRWDNEQF
TRBV5-4	-	TRBJ2-7	ASSEVQGSDYKQY
TRBV6-2/TRBV6-3	-	TRBJ2-3	ASSYGVPDTQY
TRBV10-3	-	TRBJ2-5	AISDPALGAQETQY
TRBV15	-	TRBJ2-3	ATSRLYARDTQY
TRBV7-9	-	TRBJ2-1	ASSDRGSYNEQF
TRBV3-1	-	TRBJ2-3	ASSQRSSGAPDTQY
TRBV20-1	TRBD1	TRBJ2-3	SAIGTVATDTQY
TRBV6-2/TRBV6-3	-	TRBJ2-2	ASRPRETGELF
TRBV3-1	TRBD2	TRBJ2-2	ASSQDSGGAGELF
TRBV29-1	-	TRBJ2-2	SVAGERDLGMLF
TRBV20-1	-	TRBJ1-6	SAAREPRGYGSPLH
TRBV7-9	-	TRBJ2-5	ASSSRPTSQETQY
TRBV11-2	TRBD2	TRBJ2-7	ASSRRLAGPYEQY
TRBV7-2	TRBD2	TRBJ2-7	ASSSQREGEQY
TRBV19	-	TRBJ1-1	ASSMGSGYEAF
TRBV5-1	TRBD1	TRBJ1-5	ASSLTAGGNQPQH
TRBV6-5	-	TRBJ1-5	ASSYWTACSNQPQH
TRBV6-6	TRBD1	TRBJ1-2	ASRPGTGYGYT
TRBV5-1	TRBD2	TRBJ2-1	ASSSGLAGGPMQF